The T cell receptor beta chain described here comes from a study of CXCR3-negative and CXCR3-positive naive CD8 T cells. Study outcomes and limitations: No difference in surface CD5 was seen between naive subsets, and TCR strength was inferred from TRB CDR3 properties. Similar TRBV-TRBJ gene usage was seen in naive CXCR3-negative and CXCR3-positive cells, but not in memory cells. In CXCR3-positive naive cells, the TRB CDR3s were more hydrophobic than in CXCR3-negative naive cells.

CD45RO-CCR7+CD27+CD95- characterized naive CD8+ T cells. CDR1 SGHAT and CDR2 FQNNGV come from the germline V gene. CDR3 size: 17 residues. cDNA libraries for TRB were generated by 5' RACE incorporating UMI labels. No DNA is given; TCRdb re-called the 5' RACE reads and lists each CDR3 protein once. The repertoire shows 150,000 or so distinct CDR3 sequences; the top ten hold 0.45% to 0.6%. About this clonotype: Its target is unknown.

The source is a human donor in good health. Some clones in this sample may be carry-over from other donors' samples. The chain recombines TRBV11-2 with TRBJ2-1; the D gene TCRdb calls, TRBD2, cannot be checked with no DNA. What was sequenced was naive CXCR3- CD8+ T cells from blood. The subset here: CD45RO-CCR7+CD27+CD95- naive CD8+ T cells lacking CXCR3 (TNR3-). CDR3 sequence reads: CASSLVKGAGGNYEQFF. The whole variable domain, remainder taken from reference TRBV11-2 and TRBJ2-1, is EAGVAQSPRYKIIEKRQSVAFWCNPISGHATLYWYQQILGQGPKLLIQFQNNGVVDDSQLPKDRFSAERLKGVDSTLKIQPAKLEDSAVYLCASSLVKGAGGNYEQFFGPGTRLTVL.